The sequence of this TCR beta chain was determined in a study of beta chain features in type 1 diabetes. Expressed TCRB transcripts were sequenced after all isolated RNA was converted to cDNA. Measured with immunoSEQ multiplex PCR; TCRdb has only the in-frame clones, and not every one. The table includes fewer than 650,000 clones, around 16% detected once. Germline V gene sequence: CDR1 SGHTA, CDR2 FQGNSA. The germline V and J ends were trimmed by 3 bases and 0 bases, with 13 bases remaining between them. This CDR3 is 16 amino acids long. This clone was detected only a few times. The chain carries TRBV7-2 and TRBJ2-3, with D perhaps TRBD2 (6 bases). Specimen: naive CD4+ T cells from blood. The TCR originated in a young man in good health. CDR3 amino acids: CASSFRLVTSTDTQYF. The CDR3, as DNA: TGTGCCAGCAGCTTCCGACTAGTTACTAGCACAGATACGCAGTATTTT.